This T cell receptor (beta chain) originates from a study of blood T cells in healthy people across ages. Study-wide results and limits: TCR beta diversity per million T cells fell roughly linearly with age. Estimates based on one million T cells were treated as lower bounds.

PCR was performed a second time for about 6 to 12 cycles using a sample-barcoded 5' primer and a J-beta primer mix. MiXCR was run by TCRdb on the 5' RACE reads, yielding one entry per CDR3 protein. Of under 1 million distinct CDR3 sequences listed, approximately 44% are singletons. A note on this clonotype: The antigen remains undetermined. At one of its ends the junction is not consistent with the germline gene, which may arise from a read error.

The sequence came from a man aged 55-75 years in good health. Sequences were obtained from blood.

CDR3: CAASTYSGGKQETQYF. For the CDR3, the DNA is TGTGCCGCCAGCACCTACAGCGGGGGGAAACAAGAGACCCAGTACTTC. The rearrangement joins TRBV15 to TRBJ2-5; the match to TRBD2 covers 9 bases. Germline CDR1 reads LNHNV; CDR2 reads YYDKDF (reference sequence). The CDR3 extends over 16 amino acids.